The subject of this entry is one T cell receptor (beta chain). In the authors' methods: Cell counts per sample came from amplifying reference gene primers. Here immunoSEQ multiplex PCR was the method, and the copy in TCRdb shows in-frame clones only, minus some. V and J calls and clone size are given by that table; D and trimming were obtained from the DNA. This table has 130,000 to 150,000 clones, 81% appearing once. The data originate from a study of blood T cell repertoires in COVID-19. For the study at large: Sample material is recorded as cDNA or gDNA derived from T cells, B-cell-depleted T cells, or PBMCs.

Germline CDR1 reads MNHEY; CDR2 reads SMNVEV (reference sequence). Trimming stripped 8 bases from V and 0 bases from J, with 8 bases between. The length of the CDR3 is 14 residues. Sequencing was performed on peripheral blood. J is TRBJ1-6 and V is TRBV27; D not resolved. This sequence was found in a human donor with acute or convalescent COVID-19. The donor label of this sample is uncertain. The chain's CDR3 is CASAAGSYNSPLHF. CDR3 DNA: TGTGCCAGCGCGGCGGGCTCCTATAATTCACCCCTCCACTTT.